The rows below give T cell receptor beta chains drawn from one sample of a study of PD-1 blockade in classical Hodgkin lymphoma. Sequencing used immunoSEQ multiplex PCR; TCRdb keeps in-frame clones, though not all of them. The sample records approximately 38,000 clones, around 80% being singletons. The starting material was peripheral blood mononuclear cells (PBMCs), obtained before the fourth cycle of nivolumab. The receptor set was obtained from a human donor with classical Hodgkin lymphoma. The CDR3 runs from the conserved cysteine through the conserved F or W. D genes are given only for firm matches. Some rows mark clone size as missing; the rest say once, few, many or name a class of expanded clone.

v_call	j_call	clone_size	d_call	cdr3_nt	cdr3_aa
TRBV4-3	TRBJ2-5	once	TRBD2	TGCGCCAGCAGCCGGGGACTACAAGAGACCCAGTACTTC	CASSRGLQETQYF
TRBV5-4	TRBJ1-2	NA	TRBD1	TGTGCCAGCAGCTTGGGAGGACAGGCCCACTATGGCTACACCTTC	CASSLGGQAHYGYTF
TRBV7-9	TRBJ2-3	once	NA	TGTGCCAGCAGCTTAGATGGCAGGAGTAGCACAGATACGCAGTATTTT	CASSLDGRSSTDTQYF
TRBV28	TRBJ2-7	NA	TRBD1	TGTGCCAGCAGTAGGGGACAGGGGATTTACGAGCAGTACTTC	CASSRGQGIYEQYF
TRBV28	TRBJ2-2	NA	NA	TGTGCCAGCAGTCCGGCCGGGGACCTGAACACCGGGGAGCTGTTTTTT	CASSPAGDLNTGELFF
TRBV13	TRBJ2-5	NA	TRBD2	TGTGCCAGCAGTCGCCGTCTTGGGACTAGCACTCCCCAAGAGACCCAGTACTTC	CASSRRLGTSTPQETQYF
TRBV2	TRBJ2-7	once	TRBD1	TGTGCCAGCAGTGCCGACGGACAGGGGCAGTACTTC	CASSADGQGQYF
TRBV19	TRBJ2-5	once	TRBD2	TGTGCCAGTAGTATTGCGGGGGGCCCGTCGGGCCAGTACTTC	CASSIAGGPSGQYF
TRBV2	TRBJ2-7	once	NA	TGTGCCAGCATTAACGTAGCCCAAGAGCAGTACTTC	CASINVAQEQYF
TRBV5-5	TRBJ2-7	NA	NA	TGTGCCAGCGCTGAGACAGCCCTACCCCACGAGCAGTACTTC	CASAETALPHEQYF
TRBV6-5	TRBJ2-1	NA	TRBD2	TGTGCCAGCAAAACGGGACTAGCGGGTTACAATGAGCAGTTCTTC	CASKTGLAGYNEQFF
TRBV4-2	TRBJ1-6	NA	NA	TGTGCCAGCAGCCAAGAAGTGGGCGGGGGGCAGGCAGGCGGTTCACCCCTCCACTTT	CASSQEVGGGQAGGSPLHF
TRBV14	TRBJ2-7	NA	NA	TGTGCCAGCAGCCACGGGACGGACGAGCAGTACTTC	CASSHGTDEQYF
TRBV10-3	TRBJ1-2	once	NA	TGTGCCATCAGTGAGTCAATTGGAGGAAGTTCTTATGGCTACACCTTC	CAISESIGGSSYGYTF
TRBV6-4	TRBJ2-1	NA	NA	TGTGCCAGCAGTGACTTGCCTACGGAAGCCTACAATGAGCAGTTCTTC	CASSDLPTEAYNEQFF
TRBV5-1	TRBJ2-3	NA	NA	TGCGCCAGCAGCTTCCAGGGAACGAGGAGTGACAGAAGCACAGATACGCAGTATTTT	CASSFQGTRSDRSTDTQYF
TRBV19	TRBJ1-1	once	TRBD1	TGTGCCAGTAGGAGCGACAGGGGGACTGAAGCTTTCTTT	CASRSDRGTEAFF
TRBV19	TRBJ2-2	NA	NA	TGTGCCAGTAGTATTGGGGCCACTGCGAACACCGGGGAGCTGTTTTTT	CASSIGATANTGELFF
TRBV2	TRBJ2-7	NA	NA	TGTGCCAGCAGTGGCTTCAGGACATTACCCTACGAGCAGTACTTC	CASSGFRTLPYEQYF
TRBV11-3	TRBJ2-7	NA	TRBD2	TGTGCCAGCCCCCGCCGGGTTAGCGGGGGGGCCCCCCCCTACGAGCAGTACTTC	CASPRRVSGGAPPYEQYF
TRBV7-9	TRBJ2-2	NA	TRBD1	TGTGCCAGCACCCCACGACAGGGCCCCACCGGGGAGCTGTTTTTT	CASTPRQGPTGELFF
TRBV7-7	TRBJ1-2	few	NA	TGTGCTAGCAGCCCAAATAGGGACCGAAACTATGGCTACACCTTC	CASSPNRDRNYGYTF